Listed below are T cell receptor beta chains from one sample, sequenced in a study of CD8+CD57+ T cells in acquired aplastic anemia. TCRdb reprocessed the reads via MiXCR and lists one record per CDR3 protein. The data contain 160,000 or so distinct CDR3 sequences, under 55% of them seen just once; the ten biggest clones take up 2.5% to 3%. The sample was sorted CD4+, CD8+, or CD8+CD57+ T cells (not recorded which) from PBMCs. All receptors come from a human donor with aplastic anemia. Both conserved end residues are part of each CDR3. D genes are given only for firm matches. Rows may omit the clone size; those that give it use once, few, many or a size class.

v_call	d_call	clone_size	j_call	cdr3_aa	cdr3_nt
TRBV5-1	.	.	TRBJ1-6	CASSLVPRWRSPLHF	TGCGCCAGCAGCTTGGTGCCACGTTGGCGTTCACCCCTCCACTTT
TRBV6-1	.	many	TRBJ2-7	CASSRTISRVSSYEQYF	TGTGCCAGCAGTCGTACCATCTCCAGGGTAAGCTCCTACGAGCAGTACTTC
TRBV19	TRBD2	.	TRBJ2-4	CASSIRGPGGIQYF	TGTGCCAGTAGTATAAGGGGACCGGGGGGAATTCAGTACTTC
TRBV2	.	.	TRBJ2-2	CASTPAGPGHGELFF	TGTGCCAGCACCCCTGCGGGACCGGGGCACGGGGAGCTGTTTTTT
TRBV10-3	.	.	TRBJ2-5	CAISAGNSLWETRYF	TGTGCCATCAGTGCAGGGAATAGCTTGTGGGAGACCCGGTACTTC
TRBV11-2	TRBD1	.	TRBJ2-7	CASSLVGDREAYEQYF	TGTGCCAGCAGCTTAGTGGGGGACAGGGAGGCCTACGAGCAGTACTTC
TRBV7-2	.	many	TRBJ1-1	CASSLPGATGEAFF	TGTGCCAGCAGCCTCCCCGGGGCCACAGGTGAAGCTTTCTTT
TRBV20-1	.	.	TRBJ2-1	CSASRPYNEQFF	TGCAGTGCTAGCCGCCCCTACAATGAGCAGTTCTTC
TRBV7-2	.	once	TRBJ2-6	CASSPESSGANVLTF	TGTGCCAGCAGCCCGGAGAGCTCTGGGGCCAACGTCCTGACTTTC
TRBV19	TRBD1	.	TRBJ1-2	CASSSKGGGNYGYTF	TGTGCCAGTAGTAGCAAAGGGGGCGGGAACTATGGCTACACCTTC
TRBV24-1	.	once	TRBJ1-2	CATSAQITGRTYGYTF	TGTGCCACCAGTGCCCAGATCACGGGACGGACCTATGGCTACACCTTC
TRBV20-1	.	.	TRBJ2-7	CSARLGYEQYF	TGCAGTGCTAGGTTGGGCTACGAGCAGTACTTC
TRBV12-3/TRBV12-4	.	many	TRBJ1-4	CASSFGQGKGKLFF	TGTGCCAGCAGTTTCGGGCAGGGGAAGGGAAAACTGTTTTTT
TRBV25-1	TRBD2	.	TRBJ2-7	CASWEGWPVPSYEQYF	TGTGCCAGCTGGGAGGGATGGCCCGTACCTTCCTACGAGCAGTACTTC
TRBV7-2	.	many	TRBJ2-3	CASSSQGGSGDTQYF	TGTGCCAGCAGCTCACAGGGCGGCTCAGGAGATACGCAGTATTTT
TRBV7-3	.	few	TRBJ1-1	CASSTTRGTEAFF	TGTGCCAGCAGTACCACACGCGGGACTGAAGCTTTCTTT
TRBV11-1	.	.	TRBJ2-1	CASSLTGTSSYNEQFF	TGTGCCAGCAGCCTGACAGGGACTAGCTCCTACAATGAGCAGTTCTTC
TRBV7-8	.	.	TRBJ1-1	CASSLDAGPSGAFF	TGTGCCAGCAGCTTAGATGCGGGACCCTCGGGAGCTTTCTTT
TRBV19	TRBD2	.	TRBJ2-3	CASSPRGGSGGSGTQYF	TGTGCCAGTAGTCCCCGCGGCGGGAGCGGGGGGTCAGGTACGCAGTATTTT
TRBV19	TRBD2	.	TRBJ2-7	CASTQREGYEQYF	TGTGCCAGTACCCAACGGGAGGGCTACGAGCAGTACTTC
TRBV24-1	TRBD2	.	TRBJ2-7	CATSDFGTSGKLYF	TGTGCCACCAGTGATTTCGGGACTAGCGGGAAACTCTACTTC
TRBV30	TRBD1	few	TRBJ1-3	CAWSVGRTGPGNTIYF	TGTGCCTGGAGTGTAGGGCGGACAGGGCCTGGAAACACCATATATTTT
TRBV25-1	TRBD1	.	TRBJ2-1	CATSDFGTGGNEQFF	TGTGCCACCAGTGATTTTGGGACAGGGGGCAATGAGCAGTTCTTC
TRBV5-1	TRBD2	many	TRBJ2-5	CASSLISAGEETQYF	TGCGCCAGCAGCTTGATATCAGCGGGAGAAGAGACCCAGTACTTC
TRBV25-1	TRBD2	.	TRBJ2-1	CASSTPTTSGRGDEQFF	TGTGCCAGCAGCACCCCCACTACTAGCGGGAGAGGGGATGAGCAGTTCTTC
TRBV7-3	.	.	TRBJ2-7	CASSLLGYGYEQYF	TGTGCCAGCAGCTTATTAGGGTACGGCTACGAGCAGTACTTC
TRBV7-8	.	.	TRBJ1-2	CASSPEVNYGYTF	TGTGCCAGCAGCCCCGAGGTTAACTATGGCTACACCTTC
TRBV24-1	.	.	TRBJ1-1	CATSDYMNTEAFF	TGTGCCACCAGTGATTACATGAACACTGAAGCTTTCTTT